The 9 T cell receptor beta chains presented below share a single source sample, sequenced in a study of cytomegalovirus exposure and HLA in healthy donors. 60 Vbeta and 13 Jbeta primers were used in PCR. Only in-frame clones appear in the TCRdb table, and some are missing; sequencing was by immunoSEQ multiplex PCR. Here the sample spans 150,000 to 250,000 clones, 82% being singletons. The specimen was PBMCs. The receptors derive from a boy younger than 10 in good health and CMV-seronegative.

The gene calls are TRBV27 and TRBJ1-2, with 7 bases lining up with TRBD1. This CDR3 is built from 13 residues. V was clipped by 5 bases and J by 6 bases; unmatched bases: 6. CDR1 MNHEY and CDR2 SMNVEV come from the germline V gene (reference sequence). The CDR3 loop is CASSTHRGNGYTF. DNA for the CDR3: TGTGCCAGCAGTACTCACAGGGGAAATGGCTACACCTTC.

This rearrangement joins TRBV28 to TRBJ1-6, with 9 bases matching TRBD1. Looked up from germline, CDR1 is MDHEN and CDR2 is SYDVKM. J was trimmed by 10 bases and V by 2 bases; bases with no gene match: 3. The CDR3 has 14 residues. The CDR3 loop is CASSLMTGGSPLHF. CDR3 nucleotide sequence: TGTGCCAGCAGTTTAATGACAGGGGGATCACCCCTCCACTTT.

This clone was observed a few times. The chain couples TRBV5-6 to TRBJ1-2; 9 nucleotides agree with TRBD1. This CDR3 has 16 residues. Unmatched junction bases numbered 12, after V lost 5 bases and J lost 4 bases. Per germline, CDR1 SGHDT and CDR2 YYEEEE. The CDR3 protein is CASRLLAQGAVYGYTF. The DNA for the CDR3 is TGTGCCAGCAGGCTACTCGCACAGGGGGCCGTCTATGGCTACACCTTC.

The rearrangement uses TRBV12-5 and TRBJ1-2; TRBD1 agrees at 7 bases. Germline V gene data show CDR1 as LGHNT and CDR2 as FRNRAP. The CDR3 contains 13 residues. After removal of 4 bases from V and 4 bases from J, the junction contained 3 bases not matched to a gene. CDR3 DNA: TGTGCTAGTGGTTCGGGACAGACCTATGGCTACACCTTC. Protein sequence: CASGSGQTYGYTF.

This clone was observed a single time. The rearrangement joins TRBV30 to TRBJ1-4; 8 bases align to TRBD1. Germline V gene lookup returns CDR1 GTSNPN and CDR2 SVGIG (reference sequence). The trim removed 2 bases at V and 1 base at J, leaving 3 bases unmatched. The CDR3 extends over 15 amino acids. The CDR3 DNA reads TGTGCCTGGAGTCTCGGACAGGGAACTAATGAAAAACTGTTTTTT. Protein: CAWSLGQGTNEKLFF.

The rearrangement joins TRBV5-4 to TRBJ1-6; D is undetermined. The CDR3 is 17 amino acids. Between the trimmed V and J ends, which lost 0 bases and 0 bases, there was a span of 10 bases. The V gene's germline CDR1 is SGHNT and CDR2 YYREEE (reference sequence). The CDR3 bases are TGTGCCAGCAGCTTGGGGAGACGGAACTCCTATAATTCACCCCTCCACTTT. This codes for CASSLGRRNSYNSPLHF. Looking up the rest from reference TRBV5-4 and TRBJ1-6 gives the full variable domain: ETGVTQSPTHLIKTRGQQVTLRCSSQSGHNTVSWYQQALGQGPQFIFQYYREEENGRGNFPPRFSGLQFPNYSSELNVNALELDDSALYLCASSLGRRNSYNSPLHFGNGTRLTVT.

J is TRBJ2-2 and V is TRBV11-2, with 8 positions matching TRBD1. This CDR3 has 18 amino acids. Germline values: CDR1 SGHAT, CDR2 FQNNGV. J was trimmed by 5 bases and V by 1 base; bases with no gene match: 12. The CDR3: CASSLVPRTGRKTGELFF. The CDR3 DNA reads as TGTGCCAGCAGCTTAGTTCCCCGGACAGGGAGGAAGACCGGGGAGCTGTTTTTT.

The CDR3 sequence is CASSIRLAGGLPFF. In DNA, the CDR3 is TGTGCCAGTAGTATCCGACTAGCGGGGGGGTTGCCGTTCTTC. The chain uses TRBV19 and TRBJ2-1, with 14 bases aligning to TRBD2. The trim removed 3 bases at V and 15 bases at J, leaving 7 bases unmatched. CDR3 length: 14 residues. CDR1 and CDR2 (germline): LNHDA, SQIVND (reference sequence).

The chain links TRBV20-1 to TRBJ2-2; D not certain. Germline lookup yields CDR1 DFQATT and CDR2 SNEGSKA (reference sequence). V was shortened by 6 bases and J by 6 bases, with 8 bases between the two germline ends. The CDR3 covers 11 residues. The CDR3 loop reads CSAATSGELFF. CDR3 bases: TGCAGTGCCGCTACGTCCGGGGAGCTGTTTTTT.